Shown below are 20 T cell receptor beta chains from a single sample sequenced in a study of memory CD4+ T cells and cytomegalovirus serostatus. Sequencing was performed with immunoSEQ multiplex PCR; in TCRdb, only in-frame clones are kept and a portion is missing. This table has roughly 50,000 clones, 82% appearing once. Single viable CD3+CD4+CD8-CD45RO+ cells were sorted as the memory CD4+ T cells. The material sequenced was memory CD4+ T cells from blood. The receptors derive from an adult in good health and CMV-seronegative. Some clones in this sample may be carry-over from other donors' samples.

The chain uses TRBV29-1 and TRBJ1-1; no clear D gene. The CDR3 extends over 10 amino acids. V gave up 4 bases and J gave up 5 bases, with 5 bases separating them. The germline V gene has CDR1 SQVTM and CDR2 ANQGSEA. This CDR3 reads CSVGETEAFF. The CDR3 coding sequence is TGCAGCGTTGGGGAAACTGAAGCTTTCTTT.

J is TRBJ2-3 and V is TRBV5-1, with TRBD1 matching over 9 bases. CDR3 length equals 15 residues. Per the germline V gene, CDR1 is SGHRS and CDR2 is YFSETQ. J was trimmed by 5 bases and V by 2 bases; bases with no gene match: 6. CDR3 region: CASSFTGTGRDTQYF. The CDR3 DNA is TGCGCCAGCAGCTTTACCGGGACAGGGCGAGATACGCAGTATTTT.

This CDR3 is CASSEGGTRSLNEQFF. For the CDR3, the DNA is TGTGCCAGCAGTGAAGGGGGGACCCGGTCCCTCAATGAGCAGTTCTTC. The chain has TRBV25-1 and TRBJ2-1, with a tentative D call TRBD2 (6 bases). Germline CDR1 is MGHDK and CDR2 is SYGVNS. The CDR3 covers 16 residues. V lost 2 bases, J lost 6 bases, and 17 bases lay in between. Using reference TRBV25-1 and TRBJ2-1 for the parts outside the CDR3, the full variable domain is EADIYQTPRYLVIGTGKKITLECSQTMGHDKMYWYQQDPGMELHLIHYSYGVNSTEKGDLSSESTVSRIRTEHFPLTLESARPSHTSQYLCASSEGGTRSLNEQFFGPGTRLTVL.

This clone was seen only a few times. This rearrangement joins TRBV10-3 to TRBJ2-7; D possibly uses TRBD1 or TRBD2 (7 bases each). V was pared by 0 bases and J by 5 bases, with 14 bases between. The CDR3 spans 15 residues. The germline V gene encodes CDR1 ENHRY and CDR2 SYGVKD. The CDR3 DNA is TGTGCCATCAGTGAGTCGGGCAGGGGGAGGGACGAGCAGTACTTC. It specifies CAISESGRGRDEQYF.

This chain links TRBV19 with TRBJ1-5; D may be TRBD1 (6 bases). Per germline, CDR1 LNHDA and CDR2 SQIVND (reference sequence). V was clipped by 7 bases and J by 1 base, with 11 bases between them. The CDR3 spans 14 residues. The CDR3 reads CASTRTGSNQPQHF. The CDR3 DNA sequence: TGTGCCAGTACCCGAACAGGGAGCAATCAGCCCCAGCATTTT.

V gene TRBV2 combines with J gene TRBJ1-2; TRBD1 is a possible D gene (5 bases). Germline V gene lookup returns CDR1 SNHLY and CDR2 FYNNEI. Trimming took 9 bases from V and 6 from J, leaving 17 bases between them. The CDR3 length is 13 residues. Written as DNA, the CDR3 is TGTGCCAGGAGGGGTGGGGCGCTCCATGGCTACACCTTC. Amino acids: CARRGGALHGYTF.

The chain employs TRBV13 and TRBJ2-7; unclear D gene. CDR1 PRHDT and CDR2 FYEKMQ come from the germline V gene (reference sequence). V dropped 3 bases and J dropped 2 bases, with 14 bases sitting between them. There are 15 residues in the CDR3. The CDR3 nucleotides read TGTGCCAGCAGCTTGATCTCTAGGGATGCCTACGAGCAGTACTTC. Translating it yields CASSLISRDAYEQYF.

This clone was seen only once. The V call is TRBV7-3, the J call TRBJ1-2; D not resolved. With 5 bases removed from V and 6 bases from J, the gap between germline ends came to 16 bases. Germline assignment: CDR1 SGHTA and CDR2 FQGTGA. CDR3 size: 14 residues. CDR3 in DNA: TGTGCCAGCAGCCCCAACCCTGGACCGAATGGCTACACCTTC. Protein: CASSPNPGPNGYTF.

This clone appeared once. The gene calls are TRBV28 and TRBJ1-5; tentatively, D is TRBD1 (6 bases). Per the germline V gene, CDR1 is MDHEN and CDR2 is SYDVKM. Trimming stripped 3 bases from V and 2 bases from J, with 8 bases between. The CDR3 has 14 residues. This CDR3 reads CASSFGGRNQPQHF. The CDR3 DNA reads TGTGCCAGCAGTTTCGGGGGCCGCAATCAGCCCCAGCATTTT.

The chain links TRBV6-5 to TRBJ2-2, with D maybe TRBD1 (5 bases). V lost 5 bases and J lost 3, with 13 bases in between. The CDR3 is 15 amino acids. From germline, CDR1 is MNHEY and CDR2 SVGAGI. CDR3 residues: CASSPDITYTGELFF. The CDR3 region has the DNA TGTGCCAGCAGTCCGGACATAACGTACACCGGGGAGCTGTTTTTT.

CDR3 amino acids: CASSERAAGRLFF. The CDR3 nucleotides read TGTGCCAGCAGTGAACGGGCAGCCGGGAGGCTGTTTTTT. The chain combines TRBV6-1 with TRBJ2-2; D is perhaps TRBD2 (6 bases). Trimming cost V 2 bases and J 13 bases, with 14 bases left between them. CDR1 is MNHNS and CDR2 is SASEGT in the germline V gene. CDR3 size: 13 residues.

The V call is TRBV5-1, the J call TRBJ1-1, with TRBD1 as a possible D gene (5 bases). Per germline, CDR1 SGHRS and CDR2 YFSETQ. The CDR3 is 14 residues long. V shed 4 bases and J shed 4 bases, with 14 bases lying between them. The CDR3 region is CASSPGGARTEAFF. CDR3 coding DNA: TGCGCCAGCAGCCCGGGTGGGGCGCGCACTGAAGCTTTCTTT. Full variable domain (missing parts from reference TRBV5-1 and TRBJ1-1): KAGVTQTPRYLIKTRGQQVTLSCSPISGHRSVSWYQQTPGQGLQFLFEYFSETQRNKGNFPGRFSGRQFSNSRSEMNVSTLELGDSALYLCASSPGGARTEAFFGQGTRLTVV.

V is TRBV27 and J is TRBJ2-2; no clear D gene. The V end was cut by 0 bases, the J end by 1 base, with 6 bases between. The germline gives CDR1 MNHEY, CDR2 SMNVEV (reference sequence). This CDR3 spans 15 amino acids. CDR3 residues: CASSLSNRNTGELFF. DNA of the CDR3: TGTGCCAGCAGTTTATCAAACAGGAACACCGGGGAGCTGTTTTTT.

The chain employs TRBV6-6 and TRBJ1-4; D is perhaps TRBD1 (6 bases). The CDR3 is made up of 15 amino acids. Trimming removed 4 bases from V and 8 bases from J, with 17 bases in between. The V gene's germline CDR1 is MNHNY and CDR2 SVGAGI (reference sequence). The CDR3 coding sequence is TGTGCCAGCAGTTCAGGAAGGGGGGTCAGGGAAAAACTGTTTTTT. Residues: CASSSGRGVREKLFF.

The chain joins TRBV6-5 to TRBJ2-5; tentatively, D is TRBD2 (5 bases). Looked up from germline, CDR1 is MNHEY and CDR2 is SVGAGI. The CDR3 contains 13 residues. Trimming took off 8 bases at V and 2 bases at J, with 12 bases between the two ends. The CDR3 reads CASAIATQETQYF. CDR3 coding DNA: TGTGCCAGCGCAATAGCGACGCAAGAGACCCAGTACTTC.

The CDR3 DNA is TGTGCCTGGCTCCCGGGGACAGGTACCTACGAGCAGTACTTC. Protein: CAWLPGTGTYEQYF. V is TRBV30 and J is TRBJ2-7; TRBD1 aligns across 8 bases. V dropped 5 bases and J dropped 2; count of bases not matched to a gene: 8. This CDR3 region has 14 residues. CDR1 is GTSNPN and CDR2 is SVGIG in the germline V gene (reference sequence).

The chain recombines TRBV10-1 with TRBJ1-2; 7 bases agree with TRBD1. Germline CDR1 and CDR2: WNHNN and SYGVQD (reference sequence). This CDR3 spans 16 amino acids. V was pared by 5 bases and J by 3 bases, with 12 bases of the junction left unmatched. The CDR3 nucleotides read TGCGCCAGCAGTTATACCTTTACAGGGGACTACTATGGCTACACCTTC. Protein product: CASSYTFTGDYYGYTF.

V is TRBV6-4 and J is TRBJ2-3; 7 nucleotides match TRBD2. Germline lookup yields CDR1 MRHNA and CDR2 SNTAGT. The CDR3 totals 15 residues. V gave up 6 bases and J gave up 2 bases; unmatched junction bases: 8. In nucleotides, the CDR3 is TGTGCCAGCAGGCGGGGGACGGGCCCCACAGATACGCAGTATTTT. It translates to CASRRGTGPTDTQYF.

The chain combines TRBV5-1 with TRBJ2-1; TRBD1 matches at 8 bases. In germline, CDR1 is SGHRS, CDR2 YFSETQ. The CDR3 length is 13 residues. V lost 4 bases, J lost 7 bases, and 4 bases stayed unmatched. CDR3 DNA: TGCGCCAGCAGCCACGACAGGGGTAATGAGCAGTTCTTC. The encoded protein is CASSHDRGNEQFF.

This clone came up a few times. The chain's CDR3 is CASSPRLGYGYTF. The CDR3 DNA sequence: TGTGCCAGCAGTCCCAGGTTGGGCTATGGCTACACCTTC. This sequence joins TRBV27 and TRBJ1-2; D is ambiguous. This CDR3 contains 13 residues. From germline, CDR1 is MNHEY and CDR2 SMNVEV (reference sequence). Trimming removed 5 bases from V and 4 bases from J, with 11 bases in between.